Below, 9 T cell receptor beta chains from the same sample are listed, as sequenced in a study of T cell changes during pregnancy in multiple sclerosis. Sequenced by immunoSEQ multiplex PCR; TCRdb stores in-frame clones only, minus some. Here the sample spans tens of thousands of clones, about 91% being singletons. Sample: peripheral blood, taken before pregnancy. The source is a female donor with multiple sclerosis, enrolled in a pregnancy study.

The J gene is TRBJ2-2, the V gene TRBV5-1; no reliable D call. This CDR3 has 13 residues. From germline, CDR1 is SGHRS and CDR2 YFSETQ. V was trimmed by 3 bases and J by 8 bases, leaving 11 bases between them. CDR3 protein: CASSSESAGELFF. The CDR3 DNA is TGCGCCAGCAGCTCCGAGAGTGCAGGGGAGCTGTTTTTT.

The V and J genes are TRBV7-9 and TRBJ2-1, with 11 bases that match TRBD1. This CDR3 is built from 15 residues. Germline V gives CDR1 SEHNR, CDR2 FQNEAQ (reference sequence). The V segment lost 5 bases and the J segment 7 bases; nucleotides outside the gene matches: 7. CDR3 sequence reads: CASSPGQGASNEQFF. Here the CDR3 DNA reads TGTGCCAGCAGCCCCGGACAGGGGGCTTCAAATGAGCAGTTCTTC.

The chain employs TRBV10-3 and TRBJ2-3; a possible D gene is TRBD2 (5 bases). CDR1 and CDR2 (germline): ENHRY, SYGVKD. The V end was cut by 6 bases, the J end by 0 bases, with 10 bases between. CDR3 length: 14 residues. The chain's CDR3 is CAIRGAFSTDTQYF. The CDR3 DNA is TGTGCCATCAGGGGAGCGTTCAGCACAGATACGCAGTATTTT.

The V call is TRBV7-9, the J call TRBJ2-1; D is unresolved. V was cut by 5 bases and J by 4 bases, with 6 bases left in between. The length of the CDR3 is 12 residues. CDR1 and CDR2 from the germline V gene are SEHNR and FQNEAQ (reference sequence). The CDR3 nucleotides read TGTGCCAGCAGCGAACAGTACAATGAGCAGTTCTTC. As protein: CASSEQYNEQFF. The full variable domain, completed using reference TRBV7-9 and TRBJ2-1, is DTGVSQNPRHKITKRGQNVTFRCDPISEHNRLYWYRQTLGQGPEFLTYFQNEAQLEKSRLLSDRFSAERPKGSFSTLEIQRTEQGDSAMYLCASSEQYNEQFFGPGTRLTVL.

The CDR3 DNA reads TGTGCCAGCAGTGCCGGGACTAACCAAGAGACCCAGTACTTC. It yields the protein CASSAGTNQETQYF. The chain links TRBV27 to TRBJ2-5; 7 bases align to TRBD2. Germline CDR1 and CDR2: MNHEY and SMNVEV (reference sequence). The V and J ends lost 5 bases and 0 bases, in that order; junction bases with no gene match: 3. The CDR3 is made up of 14 amino acids.

The chain couples TRBV11-2 to TRBJ2-1, with TRBD1 matching 8 bases. The CDR3 runs to 18 residues. CDR1 and CDR2 from the germline V gene are SGHAT and FQNNGV. Trimming at V came to 4 bases and at J to 1 base, leaving 12 bases not matched to a gene. The CDR3 reads CASSSSGTGLESYNEQFF. DNA of the CDR3: TGTGCCAGCAGCTCCTCCGGGACAGGTTTGGAGTCCTACAATGAGCAGTTCTTC.

The rearrangement joins TRBV15 to TRBJ2-7; 7 bases align to TRBD1. Trimming took 3 bases from V and 2 from J; bases not matched to a gene: 4. The CDR3 runs to 14 residues. CDR1 and CDR2 from the germline V gene are LNHNV and YYDKDF (reference sequence). In DNA form, the CDR3 reads TGTGCCACCAGCAGCCGGGACAGCACCTACGAGCAGTACTTC. Translating it yields CATSSRDSTYEQYF.

This clone was seen just once. The V call is TRBV28, the J call TRBJ1-3; 7 bases agree with TRBD1. This CDR3 spans 15 amino acids. CDR1 and CDR2 (germline): MDHEN, SYDVKM. V dropped 3 bases and J dropped 4; count of bases not matched to a gene: 6. The CDR3 reads CASSFAGGRGNTIYF. Written as DNA, the CDR3 is TGTGCCAGCAGTTTCGCAGGGGGAAGAGGAAACACCATATATTTT.

The V call is TRBV5-8, the J call TRBJ2-4; possible D gene TRBD2, 6 bases. The CDR3 is made up of 17 amino acids. CDR1 is SGHTS, CDR2 YDEGEE, per germline. The V gene lost 6 bases and the J gene lost 1 base, with 20 bases spanning the gap. CDR3 protein: CASTQTDSSGAKNIQYF. CDR3 nucleotide sequence: TGTGCCAGCACCCAAACCGACAGCAGCGGGGCCAAAAACATTCAGTACTTC.